This TCR beta chain was captured in a study of blood T cell repertoires in COVID-19. Turning to the study itself: From T cells, B-cell-depleted T cells, or PBMCs came the material, which was cDNA or gDNA.

Trimming at V came to 5 bases and at J to 3 bases, leaving 9 bases not matched to a gene. The CDR3 covers 15 residues. Germline CDR1 reads SGHTA; CDR2 reads FQGNSA. The table came from immunoSEQ multiplex PCR; TCRdb's copy has only in-frame clones and leaves some out. The data hold about 150,000 clones, with roughly nine tenths observed a single time. The receptor's source is a woman between 65 and 79 years old with acute or convalescent COVID-19. The chain joins TRBV7-2 to TRBJ2-7, with 8 nucleotides matching TRBD2. The specimen sequenced was peripheral blood. As DNA, the CDR3 is TGTGCCAGCAGCCCGGAATCGGGGGGGGGCTACGAGCAGTACTTC. Its translation: CASSPESGGGYEQYF.